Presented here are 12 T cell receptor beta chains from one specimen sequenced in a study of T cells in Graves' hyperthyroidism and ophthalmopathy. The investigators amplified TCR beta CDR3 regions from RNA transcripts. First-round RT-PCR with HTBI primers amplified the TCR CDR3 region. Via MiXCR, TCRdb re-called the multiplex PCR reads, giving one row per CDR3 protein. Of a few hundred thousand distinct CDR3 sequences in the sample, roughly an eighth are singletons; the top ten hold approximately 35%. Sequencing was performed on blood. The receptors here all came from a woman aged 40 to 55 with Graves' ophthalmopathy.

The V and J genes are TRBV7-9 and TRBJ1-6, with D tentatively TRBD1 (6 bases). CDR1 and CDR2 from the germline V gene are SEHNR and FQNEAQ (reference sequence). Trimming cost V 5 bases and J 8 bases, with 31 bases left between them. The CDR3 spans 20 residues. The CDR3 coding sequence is TGTGCCAGCAGCCCAGGGGAGCACAGGACGGGCATAACGAACGATTCACCCCTCCACTTT. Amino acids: CASSPGEHRTGITNDSPLHF.

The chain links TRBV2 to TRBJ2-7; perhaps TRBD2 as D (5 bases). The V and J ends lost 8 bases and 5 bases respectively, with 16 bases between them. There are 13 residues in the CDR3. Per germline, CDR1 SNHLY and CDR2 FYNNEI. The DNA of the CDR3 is TGTGCCAGCGACCACCGGGGTCAGGACGAGCAGTACTTC. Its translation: CASDHRGQDEQYF.

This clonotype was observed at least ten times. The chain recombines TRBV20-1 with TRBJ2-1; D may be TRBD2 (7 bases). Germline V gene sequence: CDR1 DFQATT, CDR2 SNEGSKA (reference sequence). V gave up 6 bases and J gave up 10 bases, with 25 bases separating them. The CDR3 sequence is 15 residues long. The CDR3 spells CSAQLLRGGLPEQFF. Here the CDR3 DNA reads TGCAGTGCACAATTATTAAGGGGGGGCCTCCCCGAGCAGTTCTTC.

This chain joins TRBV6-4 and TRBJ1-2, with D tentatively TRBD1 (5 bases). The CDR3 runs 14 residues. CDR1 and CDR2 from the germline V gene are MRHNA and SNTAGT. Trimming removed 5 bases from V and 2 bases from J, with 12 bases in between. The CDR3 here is CASSNADSNYGYTF. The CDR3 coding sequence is TGTGCCAGCAGTAATGCCGACAGCAACTATGGCTACACCTTC.

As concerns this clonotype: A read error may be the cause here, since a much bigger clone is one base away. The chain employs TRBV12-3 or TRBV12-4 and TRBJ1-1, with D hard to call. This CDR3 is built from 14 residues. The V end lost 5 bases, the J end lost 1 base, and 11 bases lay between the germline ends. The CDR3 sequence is CASSTGPKNTEAFF. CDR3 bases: TGTGCCAGCAGTACCGGACCGAAGAACACTGAAGCTTTCTTT.

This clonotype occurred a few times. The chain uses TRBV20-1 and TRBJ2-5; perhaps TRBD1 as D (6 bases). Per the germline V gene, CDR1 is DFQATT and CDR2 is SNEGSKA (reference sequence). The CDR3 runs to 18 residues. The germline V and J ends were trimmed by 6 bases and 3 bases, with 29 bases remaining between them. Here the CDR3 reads CSAPGVTATTGKKETQYF. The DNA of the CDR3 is TGCAGTGCACCCGGGGTCACCGCGACAACAGGGAAAAAAGAGACCCAGTACTTC.

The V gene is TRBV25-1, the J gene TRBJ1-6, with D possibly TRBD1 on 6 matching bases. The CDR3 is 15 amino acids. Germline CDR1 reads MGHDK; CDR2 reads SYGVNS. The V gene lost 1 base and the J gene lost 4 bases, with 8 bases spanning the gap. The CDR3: CASSEFGQYNSPLHF. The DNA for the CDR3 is TGTGCCAGCAGTGAATTTGGACAGTATAATTCACCCCTCCACTTT.

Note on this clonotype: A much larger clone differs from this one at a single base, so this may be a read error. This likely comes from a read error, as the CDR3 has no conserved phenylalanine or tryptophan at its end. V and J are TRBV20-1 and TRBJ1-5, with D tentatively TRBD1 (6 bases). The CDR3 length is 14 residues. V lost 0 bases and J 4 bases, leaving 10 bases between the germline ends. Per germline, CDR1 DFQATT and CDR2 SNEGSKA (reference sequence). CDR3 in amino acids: CSARDGGANQPQHS. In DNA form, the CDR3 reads TGCAGTGCTAGAGATGGGGGGGCGAATCAGCCCCAGCATTCT.

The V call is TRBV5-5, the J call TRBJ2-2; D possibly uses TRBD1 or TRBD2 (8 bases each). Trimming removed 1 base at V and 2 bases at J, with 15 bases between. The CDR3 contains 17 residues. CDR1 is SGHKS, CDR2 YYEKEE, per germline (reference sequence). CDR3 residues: CASSLTGGTGNTGELFF. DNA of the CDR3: TGTGCCAGCAGCTTGACGGGGGGGACAGGAAACACCGGGGAGCTGTTTTTT.

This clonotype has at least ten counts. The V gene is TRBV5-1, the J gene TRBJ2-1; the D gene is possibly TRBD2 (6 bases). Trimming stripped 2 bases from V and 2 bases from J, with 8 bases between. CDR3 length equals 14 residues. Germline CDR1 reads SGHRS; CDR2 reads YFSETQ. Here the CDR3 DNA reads TGCGCCAGCAGCTTTGGCGGGGCCTACAATGAGCAGTTCTTC. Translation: CASSFGGAYNEQFF.

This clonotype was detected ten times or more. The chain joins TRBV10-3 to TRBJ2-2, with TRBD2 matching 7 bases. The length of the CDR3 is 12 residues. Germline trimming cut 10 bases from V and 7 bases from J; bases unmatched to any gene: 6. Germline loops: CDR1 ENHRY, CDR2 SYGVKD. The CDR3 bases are TGTGCCACCCTACTAGCGAGCGGGGAGCTGTTTTTT. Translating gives CATLLASGELFF.

Written as DNA, the CDR3 is TGTGCCAGCAGGTTGCTTGGACAAGTACCCTACGAGCAGTACTTC. Its translation is CASRLLGQVPYEQYF. The J gene is TRBJ2-7, the V gene TRBV11-2, with D possibly matching TRBD1 (5 bases). V was shortened by 6 bases and J by 2 bases, with 17 bases between the two germline ends. CDR1 and CDR2 from the germline V gene are SGHAT and FQNNGV. CDR3 length: 15 residues. The whole variable domain, filled in from reference TRBV11-2 and TRBJ2-7, reads EAGVAQSPRYKIIEKRQSVAFWCNPISGHATLYWYQQILGQGPKLLIQFQNNGVVDDSQLPKDRFSAERLKGVDSTLKIQPAKLEDSAVYLCASRLLGQVPYEQYFGPGTRLTVT.